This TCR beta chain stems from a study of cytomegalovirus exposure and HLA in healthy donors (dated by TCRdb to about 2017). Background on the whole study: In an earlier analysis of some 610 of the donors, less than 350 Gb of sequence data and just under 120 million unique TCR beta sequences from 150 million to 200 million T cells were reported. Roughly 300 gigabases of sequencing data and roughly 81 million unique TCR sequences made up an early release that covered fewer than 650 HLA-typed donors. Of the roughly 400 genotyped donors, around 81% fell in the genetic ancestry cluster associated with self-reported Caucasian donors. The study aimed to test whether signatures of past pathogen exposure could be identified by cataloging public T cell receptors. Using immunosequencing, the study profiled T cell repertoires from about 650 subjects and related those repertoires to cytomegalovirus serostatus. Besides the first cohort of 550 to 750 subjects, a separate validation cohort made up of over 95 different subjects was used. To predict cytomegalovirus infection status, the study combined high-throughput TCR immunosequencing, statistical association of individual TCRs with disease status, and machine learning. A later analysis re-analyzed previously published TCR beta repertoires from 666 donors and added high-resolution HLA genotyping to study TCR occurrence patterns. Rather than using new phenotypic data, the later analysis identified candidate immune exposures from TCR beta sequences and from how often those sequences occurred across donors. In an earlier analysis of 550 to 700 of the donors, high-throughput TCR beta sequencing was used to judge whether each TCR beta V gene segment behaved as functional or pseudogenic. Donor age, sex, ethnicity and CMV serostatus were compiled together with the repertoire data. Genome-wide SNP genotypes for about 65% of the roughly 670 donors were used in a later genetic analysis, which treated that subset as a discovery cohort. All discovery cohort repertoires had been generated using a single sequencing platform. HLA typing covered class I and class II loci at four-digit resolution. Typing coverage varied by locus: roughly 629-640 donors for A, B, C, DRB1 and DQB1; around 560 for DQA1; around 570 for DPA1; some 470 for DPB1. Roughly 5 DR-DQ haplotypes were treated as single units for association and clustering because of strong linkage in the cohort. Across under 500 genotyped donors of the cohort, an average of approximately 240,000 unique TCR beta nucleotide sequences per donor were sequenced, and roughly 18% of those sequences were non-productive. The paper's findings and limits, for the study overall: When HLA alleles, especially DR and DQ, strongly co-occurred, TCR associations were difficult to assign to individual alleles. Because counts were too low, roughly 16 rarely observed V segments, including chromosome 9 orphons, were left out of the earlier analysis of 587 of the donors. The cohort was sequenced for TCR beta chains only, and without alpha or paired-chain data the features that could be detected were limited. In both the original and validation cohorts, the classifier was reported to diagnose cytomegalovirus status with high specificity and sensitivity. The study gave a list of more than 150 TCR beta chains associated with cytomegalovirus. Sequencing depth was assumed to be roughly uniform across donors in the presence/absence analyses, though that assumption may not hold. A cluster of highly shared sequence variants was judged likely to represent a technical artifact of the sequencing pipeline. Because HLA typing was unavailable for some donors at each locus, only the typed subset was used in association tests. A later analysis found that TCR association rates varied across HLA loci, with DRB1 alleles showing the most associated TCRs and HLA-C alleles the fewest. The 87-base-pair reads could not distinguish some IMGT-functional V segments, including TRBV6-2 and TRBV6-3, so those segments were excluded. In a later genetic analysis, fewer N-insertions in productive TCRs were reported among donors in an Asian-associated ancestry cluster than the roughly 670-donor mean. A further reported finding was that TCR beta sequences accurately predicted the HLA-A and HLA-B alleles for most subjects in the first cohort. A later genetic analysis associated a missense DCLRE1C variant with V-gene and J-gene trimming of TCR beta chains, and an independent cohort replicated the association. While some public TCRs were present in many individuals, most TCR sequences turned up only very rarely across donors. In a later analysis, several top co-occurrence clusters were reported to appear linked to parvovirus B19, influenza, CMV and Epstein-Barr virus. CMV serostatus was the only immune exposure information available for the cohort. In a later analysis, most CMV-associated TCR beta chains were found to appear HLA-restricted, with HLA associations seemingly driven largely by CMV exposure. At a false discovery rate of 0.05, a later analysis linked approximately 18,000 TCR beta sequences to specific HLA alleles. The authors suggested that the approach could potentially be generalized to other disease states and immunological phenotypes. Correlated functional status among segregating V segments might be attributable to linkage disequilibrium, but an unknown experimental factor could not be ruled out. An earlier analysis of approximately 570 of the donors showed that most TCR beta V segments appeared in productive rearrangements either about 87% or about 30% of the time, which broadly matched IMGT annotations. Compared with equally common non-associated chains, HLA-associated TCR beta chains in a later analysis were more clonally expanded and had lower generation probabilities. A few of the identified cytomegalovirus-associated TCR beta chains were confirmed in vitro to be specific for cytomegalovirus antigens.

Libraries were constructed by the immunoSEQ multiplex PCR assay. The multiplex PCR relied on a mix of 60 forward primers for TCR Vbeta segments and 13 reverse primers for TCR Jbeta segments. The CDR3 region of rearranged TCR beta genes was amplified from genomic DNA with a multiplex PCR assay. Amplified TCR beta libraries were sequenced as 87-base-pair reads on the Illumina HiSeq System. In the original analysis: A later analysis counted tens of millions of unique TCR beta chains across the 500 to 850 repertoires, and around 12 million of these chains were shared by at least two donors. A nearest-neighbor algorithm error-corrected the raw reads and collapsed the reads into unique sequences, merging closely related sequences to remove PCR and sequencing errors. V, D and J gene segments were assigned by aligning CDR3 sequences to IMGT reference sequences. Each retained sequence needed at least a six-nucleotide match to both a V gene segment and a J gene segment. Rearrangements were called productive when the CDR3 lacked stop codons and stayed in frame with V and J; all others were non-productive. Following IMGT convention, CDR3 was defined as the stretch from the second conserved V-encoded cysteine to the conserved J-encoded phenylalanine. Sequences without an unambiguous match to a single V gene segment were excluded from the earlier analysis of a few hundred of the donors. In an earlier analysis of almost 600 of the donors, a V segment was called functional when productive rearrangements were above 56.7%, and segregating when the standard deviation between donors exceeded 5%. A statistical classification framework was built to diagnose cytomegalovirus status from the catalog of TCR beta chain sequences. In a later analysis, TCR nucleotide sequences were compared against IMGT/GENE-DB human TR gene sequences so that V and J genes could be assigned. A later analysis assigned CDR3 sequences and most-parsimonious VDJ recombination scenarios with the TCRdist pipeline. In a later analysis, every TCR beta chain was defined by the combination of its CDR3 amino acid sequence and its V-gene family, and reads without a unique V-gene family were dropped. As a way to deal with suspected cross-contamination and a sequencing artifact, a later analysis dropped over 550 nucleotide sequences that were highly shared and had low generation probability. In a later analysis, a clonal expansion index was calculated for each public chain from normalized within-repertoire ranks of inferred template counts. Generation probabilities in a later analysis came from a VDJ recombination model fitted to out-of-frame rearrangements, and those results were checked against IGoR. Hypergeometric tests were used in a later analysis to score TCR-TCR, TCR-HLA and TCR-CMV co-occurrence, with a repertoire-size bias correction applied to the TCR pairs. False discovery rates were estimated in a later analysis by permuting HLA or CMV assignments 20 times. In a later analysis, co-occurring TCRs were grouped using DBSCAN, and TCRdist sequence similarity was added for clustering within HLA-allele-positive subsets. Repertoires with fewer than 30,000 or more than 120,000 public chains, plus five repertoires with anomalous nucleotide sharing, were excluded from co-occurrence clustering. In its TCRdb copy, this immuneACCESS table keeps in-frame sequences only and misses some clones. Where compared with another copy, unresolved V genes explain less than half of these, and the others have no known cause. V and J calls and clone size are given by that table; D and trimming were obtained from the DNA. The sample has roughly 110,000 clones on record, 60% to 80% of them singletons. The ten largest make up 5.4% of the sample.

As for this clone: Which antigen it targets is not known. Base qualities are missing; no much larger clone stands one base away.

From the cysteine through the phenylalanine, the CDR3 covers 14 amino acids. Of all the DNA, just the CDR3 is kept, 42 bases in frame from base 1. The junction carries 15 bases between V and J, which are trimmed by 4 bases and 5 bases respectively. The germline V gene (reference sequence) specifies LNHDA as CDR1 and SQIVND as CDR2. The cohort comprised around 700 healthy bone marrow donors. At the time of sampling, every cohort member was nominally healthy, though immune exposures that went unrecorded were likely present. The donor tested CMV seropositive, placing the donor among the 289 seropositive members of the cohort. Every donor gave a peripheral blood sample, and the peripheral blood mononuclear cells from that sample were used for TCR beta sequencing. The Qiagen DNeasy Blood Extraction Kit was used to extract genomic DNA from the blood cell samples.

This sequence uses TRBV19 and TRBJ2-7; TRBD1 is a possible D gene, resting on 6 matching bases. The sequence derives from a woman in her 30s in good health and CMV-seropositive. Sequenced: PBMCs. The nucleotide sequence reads TGTGCCAGTAGTACCCGAGGGGGTCGGAACGAGCAGTACTTC. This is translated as CASSTRGGRNEQYF.